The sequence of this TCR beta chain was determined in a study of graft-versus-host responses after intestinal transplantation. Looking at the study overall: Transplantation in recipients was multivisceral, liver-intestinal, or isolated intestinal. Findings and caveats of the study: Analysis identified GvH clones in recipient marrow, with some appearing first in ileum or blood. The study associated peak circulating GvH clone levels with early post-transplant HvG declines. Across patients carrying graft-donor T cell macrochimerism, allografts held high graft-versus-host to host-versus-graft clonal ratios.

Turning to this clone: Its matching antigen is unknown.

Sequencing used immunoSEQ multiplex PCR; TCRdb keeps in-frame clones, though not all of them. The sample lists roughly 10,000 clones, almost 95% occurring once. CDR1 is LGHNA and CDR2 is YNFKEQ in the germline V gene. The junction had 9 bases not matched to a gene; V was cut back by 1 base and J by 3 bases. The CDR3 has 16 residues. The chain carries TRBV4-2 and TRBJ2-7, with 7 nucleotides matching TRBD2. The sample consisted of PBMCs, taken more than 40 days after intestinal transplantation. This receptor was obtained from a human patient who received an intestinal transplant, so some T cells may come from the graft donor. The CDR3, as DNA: TGTGCCAGCAGCCAAGGAGGTACCGCTAGCGGCTACGAGCAGTACTTC. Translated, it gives CASSQGGTASGYEQYF.